This T cell receptor beta chain came from a study of CD8 T cells in ankylosing spondylitis. Study findings and constraints: Reports say disease-linked clones showed up significantly more in matched ankylosing spondylitis synovial fluid. One TCR beta motif, made up of seven to nine highly homologous variants, appeared characteristic of ankylosing spondylitis blood.

On this clonotype: The antigen remains undetermined.

Germline loops: CDR1 MNHNS, CDR2 SASEGT. The V end lost 6 bases, the J end lost 4 bases, and 15 bases lay between the germline ends. The CDR3 extends over 14 amino acids. TCRdb re-derived calls from the 5' RACE reads in MiXCR, one entry per CDR3 protein. The sample contains some 800,000 distinct CDR3 sequences, roughly 10% of which appear only once. The J gene is TRBJ1-2, the V gene TRBV6-1; D gene uncertain. The source of this sequence is a male donor with ankylosing spondylitis. Sample: blood, either unsorted or a sorted T cell fraction (not recorded which). The CDR3 DNA follows: TGTGCCAGCAGCAGGCCGGTACCCGTCTATGGCTACACCTTC. Amino acids: CASSRPVPVYGYTF.